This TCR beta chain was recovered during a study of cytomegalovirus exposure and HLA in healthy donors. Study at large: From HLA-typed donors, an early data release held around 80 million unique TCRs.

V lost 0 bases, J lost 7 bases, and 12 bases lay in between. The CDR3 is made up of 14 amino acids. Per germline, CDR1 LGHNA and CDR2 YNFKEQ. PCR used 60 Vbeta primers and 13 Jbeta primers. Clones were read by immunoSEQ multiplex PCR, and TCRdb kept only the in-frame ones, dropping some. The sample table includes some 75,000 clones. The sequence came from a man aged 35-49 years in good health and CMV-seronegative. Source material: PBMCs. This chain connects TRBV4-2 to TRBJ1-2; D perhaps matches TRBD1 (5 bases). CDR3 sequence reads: CASSQEQGPGGYTF. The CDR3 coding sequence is TGTGCCAGCAGCCAAGAGCAGGGCCCTGGTGGCTACACCTTC.